Listed below are T cell receptor beta chains from one sample, sequenced in a study of cytomegalovirus exposure and HLA in healthy donors. Sequencing was performed with immunoSEQ multiplex PCR; in TCRdb, only in-frame clones are kept and a portion is missing. Of 150,000 to 200,000 clones in the sample, 70% to 90% were seen once. The sample taken for sequencing was PBMCs. The receptors come from a man aged 25 to 40 in good health and CMV-seropositive. CDR3s include the opening cysteine and the closing phenylalanine or tryptophan. The D gene is left open where the match is weak. Size values are once, few and many counts, or a class for expanded clones, and some rows have none.

>TRBJ2-1|NA|TRBV7-2|NA
CASSPQGEDEQFF
TGTGCCAGCAGCCCGCAGGGGGAGGATGAGCAGTTCTTC
>TRBJ2-5|NA|TRBV4-3|TRBD1
CASSQGTGTGSEETQYF
TGCGCCAGCAGCCAAGGAACCGGGACAGGGTCTGAAGAGACCCAGTACTTC
>TRBJ1-6|NA|TRBV11-2|NA
CASSAEGSGNSPLHF
TGTGCCAGCAGCGCCGAAGGGAGCGGCAATTCACCCCTCCACTTT
>TRBJ1-6|NA|TRBV4-3|NA
CASSQDQGKNSPLHF
TGCGCCAGCAGCCAAGACCAGGGGAAAAACTCACCCCTCCACTTT
>TRBJ1-4|NA|TRBV11-2|TRBD1
CASSQGQGAEKLFF
TGTGCCAGCAGCCAGGGACAGGGGGCTGAAAAACTGTTTTTT
>TRBJ2-3|NA|TRBV27|TRBD1
CASCPRYPGRGLEDTQYF
TGTGCCAGCTGCCCCCGATATCCGGGCAGGGGGCTGGAAGATACGCAGTATTTT
>TRBJ1-1|NA|TRBV29-1|TRBD1
CSGDNRGAGTEAFF
TGCAGCGGTGATAACAGGGGCGCTGGCACTGAAGCTTTCTTT
>TRBJ2-5|NA|TRBV7-2|NA
CASSFGITDQETQYF
TGTGCCAGCAGCTTCGGTATAACCGACCAAGAGACCCAGTACTTC
>TRBJ1-5|few|TRBV7-2|TRBD1
CASSTGQGSNQPQHF
TGTGCCAGCAGCACAGGACAGGGTAGCAATCAGCCCCAGCATTTT
>TRBJ1-4|NA|TRBV4-3|TRBD1
CASSQGAGGREKLFF
TGCGCCAGCAGCCAAGGGGCAGGGGGCCGGGAAAAACTGTTTTTT
>TRBJ2-7|once|TRBV18|NA
CASSPATGGKYEQYF
TGTGCCAGCTCACCAGCGACAGGAGGCAAGTACGAGCAGTACTTC
>TRBJ2-1|NA|TRBV5-1|NA
CASSADLSSYNEQFF
TGCGCCAGCAGCGCTGACTTAAGCTCCTACAATGAGCAGTTCTTC
>TRBJ2-2|NA|TRBV5-1|NA
CASSYEQETNTGELFF
TGCGCCAGCAGCTACGAACAGGAAACGAACACCGGGGAGCTGTTTTTT
>TRBJ2-5|NA|TRBV7-2|NA
CASSLSETQYF
TGTGCCAGCAGCTTATCGGAGACCCAGTACTTC
>TRBJ2-7|NA|TRBV27|TRBD1
CASSFRSRGLGEQYF
TGTGCCAGCAGTTTTCGATCCAGGGGGCTGGGCGAGCAGTACTTC
>TRBJ2-4|NA|TRBV6-1|NA
CASSGTAEGYIQYF
TGTGCCAGCAGTGGGACAGCCGAGGGGTACATTCAGTACTTC
>TRBJ1-5|NA|TRBV30|TRBD1
CAWSDRGLQPQHF
TGTGCCTGGAGTGACAGGGGATTGCAGCCCCAGCATTTT
>TRBJ2-3|NA|TRBV5-1|TRBD2
CASSLERGVDTQYF
TGCGCCAGCAGCTTGGAGCGGGGCGTAGATACGCAGTATTTT
>TRBJ2-7|once|TRBV19|TRBD1
CASSLGQGFPYEQYF
TGTGCCAGTAGTCTCGGACAGGGTTTTCCCTACGAGCAGTACTTC
>TRBJ1-5|once|TRBV27|TRBD1
CASSLRDSTRPQHF
TGTGCCAGCAGCCTGCGGGACAGTACTCGGCCCCAGCATTTT
>TRBJ2-5|NA|TRBV6-5|NA
CASRRGETQYF
TGTGCCAGCAGGAGAGGAGAGACCCAGTACTTC
>TRBJ2-5|NA|TRBV7-3|NA
CASSFGGTQETQYF
TGTGCCAGCAGCTTTGGGGGGACCCAAGAGACCCAGTACTTC
>TRBJ2-7|NA|TRBV4-1|NA
CASSQAGRGSYEQYF
TGCGCCAGCAGCCAAGCTGGCCGGGGCTCCTACGAGCAGTACTTC
>TRBJ2-7|NA|TRBV4-3|TRBD1
CASSQGQGAGFEQYF
TGCGCCAGCAGCCAAGGACAGGGGGCAGGATTTGAGCAGTACTTC
>TRBJ1-2|NA|TRBV5-1|NA
CASSLGAFGYTF
TGCGCCAGCAGCTTAGGGGCCTTTGGCTACACCTTC
>TRBJ2-3|NA|TRBV9|TRBD1
CASSVETGGPTDTQYF
TGTGCCAGCAGCGTCGAGACAGGGGGCCCCACAGATACGCAGTATTTT
>TRBJ1-1|NA|TRBV6-1|NA
CASSEDTEIF
TGTGCCAGCAGTGAAGACACAGAGATCTTT
>TRBJ2-6|NA|TRBV27|NA
CASTRSGANVLTF
TGTGCCAGCACCCGCTCTGGGGCCAACGTCCTGACTTTC
>TRBJ2-1|NA|TRBV29-1|NA
CSVAESSYNEQFF
TGCAGCGTTGCGGAGAGCTCCTACAATGAGCAGTTCTTC
>TRBJ1-2|NA|TRBV6-5|NA
CASSDGQLDYYGYTF
TGTGCCAGCAGCGACGGACAGCTCGATTACTATGGCTACACCTTC
>TRBJ2-1|NA|TRBV9|NA
CASSAQGVGAQYNEQFF
TGTGCCAGCAGCGCACAAGGGGTGGGGGCCCAATACAATGAGCAGTTCTTC
>TRBJ2-3|NA|TRBV5-1|NA
CASSSGLRTDTQYF
TGCGCCAGCAGCTCGGGACTTCGCACAGATACGCAGTATTTT
>TRBJ2-3|NA|TRBV27|NA
CASSLSGRGTDTQYF
TGTGCCAGCAGTTTAAGTGGGAGAGGTACAGATACGCAGTATTTT
>TRBJ2-3|many|TRBV13|TRBD2
CASSLGEAGQQYF
TGTGCCAGCAGCTTAGGAGAAGCGGGGCAGCAGTATTTT